This T cell receptor beta chain is drawn from a study of shared clonotypes between healthy human individuals. CD8 cells classed as naive were CD45RO-negative and positively selected for CCR7, excluding terminally differentiated effector memory CD45RA+ cells. J was trimmed by 6 bases and V by 5 bases; bases with no gene match: 8. This CDR3 is built from 15 residues. In germline, CDR1 is MNHEY, CDR2 SMNVEV (reference sequence). This table comes from immunoSEQ multiplex PCR, and its TCRdb copy is limited to in-frame clones, with some not included. The table has approximately 840,000 clones, 96% seen once; the top ten hold less than 0.25%. Study-wide results and limits: Exclusively blood specimens were collected; tissue repertoires likely differ.

For this clone: Its specificity is unknown.

The sequence came from a man aged 25-45 years in good health. The V gene is TRBV27, the J gene TRBJ2-1, with 9 nucleotides matching TRBD1. Sequencing was done on a sample of naive CD8+ T cells sorted from blood. CDR3 DNA sequence: TGTGCCAGCAGTGTGACAGGGGGGGCCGCCAATGAGCAGTTCTTC. This sequence encodes CASSVTGGAANEQFF.